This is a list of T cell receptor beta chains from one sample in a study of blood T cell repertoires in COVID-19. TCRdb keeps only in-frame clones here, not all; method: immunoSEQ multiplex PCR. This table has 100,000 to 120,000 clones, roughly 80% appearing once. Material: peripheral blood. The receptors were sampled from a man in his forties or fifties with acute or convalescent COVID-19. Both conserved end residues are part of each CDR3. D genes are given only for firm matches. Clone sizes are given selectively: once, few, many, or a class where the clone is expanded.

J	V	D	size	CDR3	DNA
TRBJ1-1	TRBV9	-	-	CASSPDGGSTEAFF	TGTGCCAGCAGCCCAGACGGGGGGAGCACTGAAGCTTTCTTT
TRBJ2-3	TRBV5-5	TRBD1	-	CASTRRGGQITADTQYF	TGTGCCAGCACCAGAAGAGGGGGACAGATTACCGCAGATACGCAGTATTTT
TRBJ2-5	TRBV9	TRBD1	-	CASSVVGDGSGGTQYF	TGTGCCAGCAGCGTAGTTGGCGACGGGTCAGGGGGGACCCAGTACTTC
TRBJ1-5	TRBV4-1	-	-	CASRTTQGNSNQPQHF	TGCGCCAGCAGGACAACCCAGGGAAATAGCAATCAGCCCCAGCATTTT
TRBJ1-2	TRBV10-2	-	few	CASRPAGGDYGYTF	TGCGCCAGCAGGCCAGCGGGTGGGGACTATGGCTACACCTTC
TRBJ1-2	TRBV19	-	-	CASTPGVQGRYGYTF	TGTGCCAGTACCCCTGGGGTACAGGGAAGGTATGGCTACACCTTC
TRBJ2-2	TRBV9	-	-	CASSAPVGGRDGELFF	TGTGCCAGCAGCGCCCCCGTCGGGGGGCGGGACGGGGAGCTGTTTTTT
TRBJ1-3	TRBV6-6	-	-	CASTRDGSSGNTIYF	TGTGCCAGCACCCGGGACGGGAGCTCTGGAAACACCATATATTTT
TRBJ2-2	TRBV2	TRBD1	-	CASKHRGWDTGELFF	TGTGCCAGCAAACACAGGGGATGGGACACCGGGGAGCTGTTTTTT
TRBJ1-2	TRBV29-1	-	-	CSVGPGPGDYGYTF	TGCAGCGTTGGTCCCGGGCCGGGGGACTATGGCTACACCTTC
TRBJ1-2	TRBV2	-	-	CASSEQASFRIYGYTF	TGTGCCAGCAGTGAACAGGCTTCGTTTCGTATCTATGGCTACACCTTC
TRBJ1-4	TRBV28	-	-	CASAGTGEGNEKLFF	TGTGCCAGCGCCGGGACGGGGGAAGGCAATGAAAAACTGTTTTTT
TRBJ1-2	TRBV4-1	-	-	CASSQDSDYGYTF	TGCGCCAGCAGCCAAGATTCGGACTATGGCTACACCTTC
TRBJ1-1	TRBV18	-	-	CASSPDRFFNTEAFF	TGTGCCAGCTCACCAGACAGGTTCTTCAACACTGAAGCTTTCTTT
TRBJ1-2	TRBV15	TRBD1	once	CATSSRTGGVYGYTF	TGTGCCACCAGCAGTAGGACAGGGGGAGTCTATGGCTACACCTTC
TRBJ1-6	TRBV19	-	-	CASSIGKLGSPLHF	TGTGCCAGTAGTATAGGTAAACTCGGTTCACCCCTCCACTTT
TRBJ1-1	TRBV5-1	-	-	CASSLMATDSEAFF	TGCGCCAGCAGCTTGATGGCGACAGATTCTGAAGCTTTCTTT
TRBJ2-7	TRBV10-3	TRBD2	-	CAISDQSSGPTYEQYF	TGTGCCATCAGTGATCAGTCTAGCGGACCTACCTACGAGCAGTACTTC
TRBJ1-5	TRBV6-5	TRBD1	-	CASSYGRGPGQPQHF	TGTGCCAGCAGTTACGGCAGGGGGCCTGGACAGCCCCAGCATTTT
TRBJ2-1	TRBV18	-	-	CASSRGAGAPGEQFF	TGTGCCAGCTCCCGAGGGGCAGGGGCCCCGGGTGAGCAGTTCTTC
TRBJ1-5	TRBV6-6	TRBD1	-	CASSFTGGDQPQHF	TGTGCCAGCAGCTTTACAGGGGGGGATCAGCCCCAGCATTTT
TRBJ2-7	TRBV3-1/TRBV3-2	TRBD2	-	CASSQKRGNYYEQYF	TGTGCCAGCAGCCAAAAGCGGGGGAACTACTACGAGCAGTACTTC
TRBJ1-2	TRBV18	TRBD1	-	CASSPGQNYGYTF	TGTGCCAGCTCTCCGGGACAGAACTATGGCTACACCTTC
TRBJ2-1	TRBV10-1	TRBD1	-	CASAPGTGDQDEQFF	TGCGCCAGCGCACCCGGGACAGGGGACCAGGATGAGCAGTTCTTC
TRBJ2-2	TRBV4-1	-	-	CASSQEPAGRRTGELFF	TGCGCCAGCAGCCAAGAGCCAGCTGGTAGGAGGACCGGGGAGCTGTTTTTT
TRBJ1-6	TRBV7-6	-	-	CASSFLKGDNSPLHF	TGTGCCAGCAGCTTCTTGAAGGGGGACAATTCACCCCTCCACTTT
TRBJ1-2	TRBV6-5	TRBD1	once	CASSYQTGGRGYTF	TGTGCCAGCAGTTACCAAACAGGGGGCCGTGGCTACACCTTC
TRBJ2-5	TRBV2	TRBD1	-	CASIRGMGETQYF	TGTGCCAGCATCAGGGGGATGGGGGAGACCCAGTACTTC
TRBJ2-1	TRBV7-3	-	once	CASSLIAGALNEQFF	TGTGCCAGCAGCTTAATTGCGGGGGCCCTCAATGAGCAGTTCTTC
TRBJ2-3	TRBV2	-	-	CASSLQGSDTQYF	TGTGCCAGCAGTTTACAGGGTTCGGATACGCAGTATTTT
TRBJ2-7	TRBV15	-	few	CATSRAQGQYEQYF	TGTGCCACCAGCAGAGCGCAGGGTCAGTACGAGCAGTACTTC
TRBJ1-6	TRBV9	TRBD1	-	CASSTRQGGSPLHF	TGTGCCAGCAGCACCAGACAGGGAGGTTCACCCCTCCACTTT